This is a list of T cell receptor beta chains from one sample in a study of T cell clonotyping in hematopoietic cell transplantation. Some clones are missing from TCRdb's copy, which holds only in-frame ones; the method was immunoSEQ multiplex PCR. The table records around 14,000 clones, approximately 84% of them present only once. Sequences were derived from PBMCs, sampled 100 days after allogeneic stem cell transplant. The source is a male patient between 45 and 60 years old who had an allogeneic stem cell transplant from an unrelated donor, so T cells may come from the graft donor. Some clones in this sample may be carry-over from other donors' samples. The CDR3 runs from the conserved cysteine through the conserved F or W. D genes are given only for firm matches. The size field is filled for only some rows; it gives once, few, many or a size class.

CDR3aa: CASSPRQGSNTGELFF; CDR3nt: TGCGCCAGCAGCCCAAGACAGGGGTCGAACACCGGGGAGCTGTTTTTT; v_gene: TRBV5-1; d_gene: TRBD1; abundance: once; j_gene: TRBJ2-2
CDR3aa: CASSRLGGNQPQHF; CDR3nt: TGTGCCAGCAGTAGACTGGGGGGCAATCAGCCCCAGCATTTT; v_gene: TRBV25-1; d_gene: -; abundance: -; j_gene: TRBJ1-5
CDR3aa: CASSTGLLSFYGYTF; CDR3nt: TGTGCCAGTAGTACAGGCCTTCTTTCGTTCTATGGCTACACCTTC; v_gene: TRBV19; d_gene: -; abundance: -; j_gene: TRBJ1-2
CDR3aa: CASSLEGSTYEQYF; CDR3nt: TGTGCCAGCAGTTTGGAGGGGTCCACCTACGAGCAGTACTTC; v_gene: TRBV28; d_gene: -; abundance: -; j_gene: TRBJ2-7
CDR3aa: CAISGLYEQYF; CDR3nt: TGTGCCATCAGTGGGTTATACGAGCAGTACTTC; v_gene: TRBV10-3; d_gene: -; abundance: -; j_gene: TRBJ2-7
CDR3aa: CASSLTLIGGAISGANVLTF; CDR3nt: TGTGCCAGCAGCTTAACGTTAATAGGGGGTGCTATCTCTGGGGCCAACGTCCTGACTTTC; v_gene: TRBV7-3; d_gene: -; abundance: -; j_gene: TRBJ2-6
CDR3aa: CSATGTYGYTF; CDR3nt: TGCAGTGCTACAGGGACCTATGGCTACACCTTC; v_gene: TRBV20-1; d_gene: -; abundance: -; j_gene: TRBJ1-2
CDR3aa: CASSLARGAGANVLTF; CDR3nt: TGTGCCAGCAGCTTAGCGCGGGGTGCTGGGGCCAACGTCCTGACTTTC; v_gene: TRBV7-9; d_gene: -; abundance: -; j_gene: TRBJ2-6
CDR3aa: CASSLAGRSYEQYF; CDR3nt: TGTGCCAGCAGCTTAGCTGGCAGATCCTACGAGCAGTACTTC; v_gene: TRBV7-2; d_gene: -; abundance: -; j_gene: TRBJ2-7
CDR3aa: CASSYDREGNTIYF; CDR3nt: TGTGCCAGCAGTTACGACAGGGAGGGAAACACCATATATTTT; v_gene: TRBV6-5; d_gene: TRBD1; abundance: -; j_gene: TRBJ1-3
CDR3aa: CASSYRGHNSPLHF; CDR3nt: TGTGCCAGCAGCTACAGGGGGCATAATTCACCCCTCCACTTT; v_gene: TRBV9; d_gene: TRBD1; abundance: -; j_gene: TRBJ1-6
CDR3aa: CASSAGQGAWETQYF; CDR3nt: TGCGCCAGCAGCGCCGGACAGGGGGCTTGGGAGACCCAGTACTTC; v_gene: TRBV5-1; d_gene: TRBD1; abundance: once; j_gene: TRBJ2-5
CDR3aa: CASSYTNYGYTF; CDR3nt: TGTGCCAGCAGCTACACCAACTATGGCTACACCTTC; v_gene: TRBV5-6; d_gene: -; abundance: -; j_gene: TRBJ1-2
CDR3aa: CASSFTGGANPTGELFF; CDR3nt: TGTGCCAGCAGCTTCACAGGGGGCGCAAACCCCACCGGGGAGCTGTTTTTT; v_gene: TRBV11-2; d_gene: TRBD1; abundance: few; j_gene: TRBJ2-2
CDR3aa: CASSSSGTVGEKLFF; CDR3nt: TGTGCCAGCAGCTCCAGCGGGACGGTCGGTGAAAAACTGTTTTTT; v_gene: TRBV7-2; d_gene: -; abundance: -; j_gene: TRBJ1-4
CDR3aa: CATSRASPLTGLYGYTF; CDR3nt: TGTGCCACCAGCAGAGCTTCCCCTTTGACAGGTCTCTATGGCTACACCTTC; v_gene: TRBV15; d_gene: -; abundance: -; j_gene: TRBJ1-2
CDR3aa: CASSEMGQPQHF; CDR3nt: TGTGCCAGCAGTGAAATGGGACAGCCCCAGCATTTT; v_gene: TRBV6-1; d_gene: -; abundance: -; j_gene: TRBJ1-5
CDR3aa: CASSMGGSVYEQYF; CDR3nt: TGTGCCAGTAGTATGGGGGGGAGTGTCTACGAGCAGTACTTC; v_gene: TRBV19; d_gene: TRBD2; abundance: -; j_gene: TRBJ2-7
CDR3aa: CASSDQGGNTEAFF; CDR3nt: TGCGCCAGCAGTGACCAGGGGGGGAACACTGAAGCTTTCTTT; v_gene: TRBV5-1; d_gene: TRBD1; abundance: -; j_gene: TRBJ1-1
CDR3aa: CSVEEVDEKLFF; CDR3nt: TGCAGCGTTGAAGAGGTGGATGAAAAACTGTTTTTT; v_gene: TRBV29-1; d_gene: -; abundance: -; j_gene: TRBJ1-4
CDR3aa: CASSPGSIYEQYF; CDR3nt: TGCGCCAGCAGCCCAGGGAGCATTTACGAGCAGTACTTC; v_gene: TRBV5-1; d_gene: -; abundance: -; j_gene: TRBJ2-7
CDR3aa: CASSSGLAGGNEQFF; CDR3nt: TGTGCCAGCAGTTCGGGACTAGCGGGAGGCAATGAGCAGTTCTTC; v_gene: TRBV6-5; d_gene: TRBD2; abundance: -; j_gene: TRBJ2-1
CDR3aa: CSVETGGLGTEAFF; CDR3nt: TGCAGCGTTGAAACAGGGGGATTAGGGACTGAAGCTTTCTTT; v_gene: TRBV29-1; d_gene: TRBD1; abundance: few; j_gene: TRBJ1-1
CDR3aa: CASSTRFGTVNTGELFF; CDR3nt: TGTGCCAGCAGTACCCGGTTCGGGACAGTCAACACCGGGGAGCTGTTTTTT; v_gene: TRBV27; d_gene: TRBD1; abundance: -; j_gene: TRBJ2-2
CDR3aa: CASSLGRTAGEGETQYF; CDR3nt: TGTGCCAGCAGCTTAGGAAGGACAGCGGGAGAAGGGGAGACCCAGTACTTC; v_gene: TRBV11-3; d_gene: TRBD2; abundance: -; j_gene: TRBJ2-5
CDR3aa: CASSESQNTEAFF; CDR3nt: TGTGCCAGTTCGGAGAGCCAGAACACTGAAGCTTTCTTT; v_gene: TRBV18; d_gene: -; abundance: -; j_gene: TRBJ1-1
CDR3aa: CASSGGFPGTDTQYF; CDR3nt: TGTGCCAGCAGTGGGGGGTTTCCCGGCACAGATACGCAGTATTTT; v_gene: TRBV2; d_gene: -; abundance: -; j_gene: TRBJ2-3
CDR3aa: CASSSGAGTSTDTQYF; CDR3nt: TGTGCCAGCAGCTCGGGAGCGGGAACTAGCACAGATACGCAGTATTTT; v_gene: TRBV9; d_gene: TRBD2; abundance: once; j_gene: TRBJ2-3
CDR3aa: CASSVGNRGFGEQYF; CDR3nt: TGTGCCAGCAGCGTAGGCAACAGGGGTTTCGGCGAGCAGTACTTC; v_gene: TRBV9; d_gene: TRBD1; abundance: -; j_gene: TRBJ2-7
CDR3aa: CASSIGRTGLETQYF; CDR3nt: TGTGCCAGTAGTATTGGGAGGACAGGGCTGGAGACCCAGTACTTC; v_gene: TRBV19; d_gene: TRBD1; abundance: -; j_gene: TRBJ2-5
CDR3aa: CASSRLAGGVDEQYF; CDR3nt: TGTGCCAGCAGCAGATTAGCGGGAGGTGTCGACGAGCAGTACTTC; v_gene: TRBV7-3; d_gene: TRBD2; abundance: -; j_gene: TRBJ2-7
CDR3aa: CASSSDRVSNQPQHF; CDR3nt: TGTGCCAGCAGCTCGGACAGGGTTAGCAATCAGCCCCAGCATTTT; v_gene: TRBV7-8; d_gene: TRBD1; abundance: -; j_gene: TRBJ1-5
CDR3aa: CASSKTTSNQPQHF; CDR3nt: TGTGCCAGCAGTAAGACAACCAGCAATCAGCCCCAGCATTTT; v_gene: TRBV2; d_gene: -; abundance: few; j_gene: TRBJ1-5
CDR3aa: CASSLEGGRADTQYF; CDR3nt: TGTGCCAGCAGCTTAGAAGGGGGCCGAGCAGATACGCAGTATTTT; v_gene: TRBV7-2; d_gene: TRBD1; abundance: -; j_gene: TRBJ2-3
CDR3aa: CASSVPRYQGMGTEAFF; CDR3nt: TGTGCCAGCAGTGTTCCCAGGTACCAGGGGATGGGAACTGAAGCTTTCTTT; v_gene: TRBV6-1; d_gene: -; abundance: -; j_gene: TRBJ1-1
CDR3aa: CASSLIGQDTDTQYF; CDR3nt: TGCGCCAGCAGCTTGATAGGACAGGACACAGATACGCAGTATTTT; v_gene: TRBV5-1; d_gene: TRBD1; abundance: few; j_gene: TRBJ2-3
CDR3aa: CASSPEVQPQHF; CDR3nt: TGTGCCAGCAGTCCTGAGGTTCAGCCCCAGCATTTT; v_gene: TRBV2; d_gene: -; abundance: -; j_gene: TRBJ1-5
CDR3aa: CASSPGAAGQNSPLHF; CDR3nt: TGTGCCAGCTCACCGGGTGCAGCAGGTCAAAATTCACCCCTCCACTTT; v_gene: TRBV18; d_gene: -; abundance: -; j_gene: TRBJ1-6
CDR3aa: CATMISSPLEGGYTF; CDR3nt: TGTGCCACCATGATAAGCAGTCCTCTCGAAGGGGGCTACACCTTC; v_gene: TRBV6-1; d_gene: -; abundance: -; j_gene: TRBJ1-2
CDR3aa: CASRNQNRGLGGYTF; CDR3nt: TGTGCCAGCAGGAACCAAAACAGGGGACTCGGTGGCTACACCTTC; v_gene: TRBV2; d_gene: TRBD1; abundance: -; j_gene: TRBJ1-2
CDR3aa: CASSYSRASRRDGYTF; CDR3nt: TGTGCCAGCAGTTACTCGCGGGCTTCCCGAAGGGATGGCTACACCTTC; v_gene: TRBV6-5; d_gene: -; abundance: -; j_gene: TRBJ1-2
CDR3aa: CASTRQGTRTFF; CDR3nt: TGTGCCAGCACCCGACAGGGGACTCGAACTTTCTTT; v_gene: TRBV6-1; d_gene: TRBD1; abundance: -; j_gene: TRBJ1-1
CDR3aa: CASSQDHRDRGDVTGELFF; CDR3nt: TGCGCCAGCAGCCAAGATCACCGGGACAGGGGAGATGTAACCGGGGAGCTGTTTTTT; v_gene: TRBV4-3; d_gene: TRBD1; abundance: -; j_gene: TRBJ2-2
CDR3aa: CASSQDRANEQFF; CDR3nt: TGTGCTAGCAGCCAGGACAGGGCGAATGAGCAGTTCTTC; v_gene: TRBV7-7; d_gene: TRBD1; abundance: -; j_gene: TRBJ2-1
CDR3aa: CASSILQGYEQYF; CDR3nt: TGCGCCAGCAGCATTCTTCAAGGCTACGAGCAGTACTTC; v_gene: TRBV5-1; d_gene: -; abundance: once; j_gene: TRBJ2-7
CDR3aa: CASMGQTVEAFF; CDR3nt: TGTGCCAGTATGGGGCAGACCGTTGAAGCTTTCTTT; v_gene: TRBV19; d_gene: -; abundance: -; j_gene: TRBJ1-1
CDR3aa: CASRARGLYGYTF; CDR3nt: TGTGCCAGCAGAGCCAGAGGGTTATATGGCTACACCTTC; v_gene: TRBV6-1; d_gene: -; abundance: medium-sized; j_gene: TRBJ1-2
CDR3aa: CASRVKVSTEAFF; CDR3nt: TGTGCCAGCAGGGTAAAGGTCAGCACTGAAGCTTTCTTT; v_gene: TRBV6-1; d_gene: -; abundance: -; j_gene: TRBJ1-1
CDR3aa: CASSLNAGVGETQYF; CDR3nt: TGTGCCAGCAGCTTAAACGCGGGGGTAGGAGAGACCCAGTACTTC; v_gene: TRBV7-3; d_gene: TRBD2; abundance: -; j_gene: TRBJ2-5
CDR3aa: CASSPRAQNTEAFF; CDR3nt: TGTGCCAGCTCACCACGTGCCCAGAACACTGAAGCTTTCTTT; v_gene: TRBV18; d_gene: -; abundance: -; j_gene: TRBJ1-1
CDR3aa: CASSEVVGNEKLFF; CDR3nt: TGTGCCAGCAGTGAAGTGGTGGGGAATGAAAAACTGTTTTTT; v_gene: TRBV2; d_gene: -; abundance: -; j_gene: TRBJ1-4
CDR3aa: CASSLAQGSTEAFF; CDR3nt: TGTGCCAGCAGCCTCGCTCAGGGGAGCACTGAAGCTTTCTTT; v_gene: TRBV2; d_gene: -; abundance: few; j_gene: TRBJ1-1
CDR3aa: CASSLSQMVQGNTEAFF; CDR3nt: TGTGCCAGCAGTTTATCCCAGATGGTACAGGGGAACACTGAAGCTTTCTTT; v_gene: TRBV27; d_gene: -; abundance: -; j_gene: TRBJ1-1